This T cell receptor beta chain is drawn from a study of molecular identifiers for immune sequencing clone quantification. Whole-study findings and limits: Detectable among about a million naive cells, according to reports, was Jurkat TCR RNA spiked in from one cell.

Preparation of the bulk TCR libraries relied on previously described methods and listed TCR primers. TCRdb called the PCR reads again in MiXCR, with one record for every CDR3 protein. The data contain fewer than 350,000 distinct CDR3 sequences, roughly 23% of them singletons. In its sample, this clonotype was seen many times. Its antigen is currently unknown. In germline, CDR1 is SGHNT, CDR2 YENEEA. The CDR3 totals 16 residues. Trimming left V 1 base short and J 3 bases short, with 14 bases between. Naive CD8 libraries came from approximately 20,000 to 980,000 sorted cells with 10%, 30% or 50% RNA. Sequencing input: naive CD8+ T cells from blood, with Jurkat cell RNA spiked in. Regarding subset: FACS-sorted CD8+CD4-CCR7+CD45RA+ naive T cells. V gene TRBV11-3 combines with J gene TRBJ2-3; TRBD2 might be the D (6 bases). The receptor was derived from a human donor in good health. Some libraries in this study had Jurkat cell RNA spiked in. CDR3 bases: TGTGCCAGCAGCTTAGGTTCCGGGAGCGGAACAGATACGCAGTATTTT. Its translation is CASSLGSGSGTDTQYF.